The 3 T cell receptor beta chains reported below all come from one sample, sequenced in a study of CD8+ T cells in alopecia areata. Stated treatment: oral pan-JAK inhibitor, 5-10 mg twice daily. RNA extraction and reverse transcription yielded cDNA as sequencing template. TCRdb keeps only in-frame clones here, not all; method: immunoSEQ multiplex PCR. The sample carries 95,000 to 110,000 clones, around 83% recorded once. Sequenced here: CD8+ T cells sorted from blood, sampled at week 24, from a patient treated with tofacitinib. Receptors originate from a human donor with alopecia areata.

The V gene is TRBV25-1, the J gene TRBJ1-1; D remains unclear. Trimming took 3 bases from V and 1 from J, leaving 6 bases between them. The length of the CDR3 is 13 residues. Germline CDR1 MGHDK, CDR2 SYGVNS. CDR3 sequence reads: CASSDKGNTEAFF. CDR3 sequence (DNA): TGTGCCAGCAGTGATAAGGGGAACACTGAAGCTTTCTTT. The whole variable domain, remainder taken from reference TRBV25-1 and TRBJ1-1, is EADIYQTPRYLVIGTGKKITLECSQTMGHDKMYWYQQDPGMELHLIHYSYGVNSTEKGDLSSESTVSRIRTEHFPLTLESARPSHTSQYLCASSDKGNTEAFFGQGTRLTVV.

The chain carries TRBV2 and TRBJ2-1; TRBD2 matches 10 bases. V lost 1 base, J lost 9 bases, and 9 bases stayed unmatched. Germline values: CDR1 SNHLY, CDR2 FYNNEI. The length of the CDR3 is 16 residues. The CDR3 DNA follows: TGTGCCAGCAGTGAAGGGAGCGGGGGGGCTTGGATTGAGCAGTTCTTC. This sequence encodes CASSEGSGGAWIEQFF.

The chain joins TRBV19 to TRBJ2-7; the match to TRBD1 covers 7 bases. The CDR3 sequence is 15 residues long. Trimming at V came to 3 bases and at J to 2 bases, leaving 7 bases not matched to a gene. Germline CDR1 and CDR2: LNHDA and SQIVND (reference sequence). CDR3 sequence reads: CASSIAGTVTYEQYF. CDR3 in DNA: TGTGCCAGTAGTATTGCCGGGACAGTGACCTACGAGCAGTACTTC. Supplemented by reference TRBV19 and TRBJ2-7, the full variable domain reads DGGITQSPKYLFRKEGQNVTLSCEQNLNHDAMYWYRQDPGQGLRLIYYSQIVNDFQKGDIAEGYSVSREKKESFPLTVTSAQKNPTAFYLCASSIAGTVTYEQYFGPGTRLTVT.